This TCR beta chain derives from a study of T cell repertoires in ileal Crohn's disease. Study information: About half of patients got postoperative therapy: approximately 12 thiopurines, under 20 anti-TNF.

Broader study findings: Clonal expansions were more frequent in active smokers than non-smokers at surgery. Endoscopic recurrence occurred in every patient whose clonality exceeded 26.8%.

About this clone: Its antigen is unidentified.

Assay used: immunoSEQ multiplex PCR; TCRdb lists only in-frame clones, some missing. The sample holds 5,000 or so clones, roughly 76% seen once. CDR1 is SEHNR and CDR2 is FQNEAQ in the germline V gene (reference sequence). Unmatched junction bases numbered 5, after V lost 1 base and J lost 10 bases. The CDR3 length is 15 residues. The sample comprised ileal tissue. The V and J genes are TRBV7-9 and TRBJ1-6; the match to TRBD1 covers 9 bases. This TCR came from an adult with Crohn's disease. CDR3 sequence reads: CASSLGTGAGSPLHF. The CDR3 DNA is TGTGCCAGCAGCTTAGGGACAGGGGCTGGATCACCCCTCCACTTT.